This TCR beta chain is drawn from a study of shared clonotypes between healthy human individuals. Unsorted samples used tens of millions of PBMCs for genomic DNA. The table lists this clone with a count of one. Sequencing of unsorted PBMC DNA was carried out using ten immunoSEQ deep assay plates. Sequenced by immunoSEQ multiplex PCR; TCRdb stores in-frame clones only, minus some. The data hold about 490,000 clones, with less than 80% observed a single time. Germline V gene data show CDR1 as MDHEN and CDR2 as SYDVKM. The CDR3 is 15 amino acids. Trimming removed 6 bases from V and 4 bases from J, with 18 bases in between.

The V and J genes are TRBV28 and TRBJ1-2; TRBD1 is a possible D gene (6 bases). The sequencing sample was made of PBMCs. The sequence was obtained from a woman aged 40 to 49 in good health. Some clones in this sample may be carry-over from other donors' samples. The CDR3 loop reads CASRAPEGGIYGYTF. The CDR3, as DNA: TGTGCCAGCAGGGCCCCGGAGGGGGGGATCTATGGCTACACCTTC.